One and the same sample provided the 10 T cell receptor beta chains below, sequenced in a study of control samples from healthy donors and cancer patients. The table came from immunoSEQ multiplex PCR; TCRdb's copy has only in-frame clones and leaves some out. The data show around 180,000 clones, more than 90% seen once. Sequencing was done on a sample of blood. These receptors came from a woman in her thirties or forties in good health.

This chain joins TRBV5-4 and TRBJ1-1, with a weak D call TRBD1 (6 bases). The CDR3 has 17 amino acids. Trimming cost V 2 bases and J 3 bases, with 20 bases left between them. Germline V lookup: CDR1 SGHNT, CDR2 YYREEE (reference sequence). CDR3 region: CASSLTMGALGDTEAFF. For the CDR3, the DNA is TGTGCCAGCAGCTTAACGATGGGGGCGCTGGGGGACACTGAAGCTTTCTTT.

J is TRBJ2-3 and V is TRBV14; D may match TRBD1 or TRBD2 (5 bases each). Trimming removed 0 bases at V and 3 bases at J, with 10 bases between. This CDR3 has 15 amino acids. Germline assignment: CDR1 SGHDN and CDR2 FVKESK. The CDR3 sequence: CASSQDLGGTDTQYF. The CDR3 DNA sequence: TGTGCCAGCAGCCAAGATCTTGGGGGAACAGATACGCAGTATTTT.

V is TRBV20-1 and J is TRBJ1-4, with D tentatively TRBD1 (5 bases). This CDR3 is 11 amino acids long. Germline V CDR1 and CDR2: DFQATT, SNEGSKA (reference sequence). With 6 bases removed from V and 8 bases from J, the gap between germline ends came to 10 bases. In DNA, the CDR3 is TGCAGTGCGGGGGTGGGGGAAAAACTGTTTTTT. Protein: CSAGVGEKLFF.

The chain uses TRBV2 and TRBJ2-1, with 7 bases lining up with TRBD2. Losses at the gene ends were 3 bases for V and 8 bases for J; bases not matched to a gene: 13. Germline V lookup: CDR1 SNHLY, CDR2 FYNNEI. The CDR3 contains 16 residues. The CDR3 region is CASSDGWGGVGDEQFF. In DNA, the CDR3 is TGTGCCAGCAGTGATGGGTGGGGAGGGGTGGGGGATGAGCAGTTCTTC.

The chain carries TRBV9 and TRBJ1-2; no clear D gene. The germline V gene encodes CDR1 SGDLS and CDR2 YYNGEE. This CDR3 is built from 13 residues. V was trimmed by 4 bases and J by 6 bases, leaving 13 bases between them. The CDR3 DNA follows: TGTGCCAGCAGCAGCGGTGGATTGCATGGCTACACCTTC. Amino acid sequence: CASSSGGLHGYTF. Full variable domain (outside the CDR3, taken from reference TRBV9 and TRBJ1-2): DSGVTQTPKHLITATGQRVTLRCSPRSGDLSVYWYQQSLDQGLQFLIQYYNGEERAKGNILERFSAQQFPDLHSELNLSSLELGDSALYFCASSSGGLHGYTFGSGTRLTVV.

This clone has just a few counts. The chain employs TRBV7-2 and TRBJ2-2; D is perhaps TRBD1 (6 bases). This CDR3 comprises 15 residues. Per the germline V gene, CDR1 is SGHTA and CDR2 is FQGNSA. V shed 0 bases and J shed 4 bases, with 9 bases lying between them. In DNA form, the CDR3 reads TGTGCCAGCAGCTTAGCTTCCAGGGGCACCGGGGAGCTGTTTTTT. As protein: CASSLASRGTGELFF.

The J gene is TRBJ1-1, the V gene TRBV19; TRBD1 is a possible D gene (6 bases). V lost 5 bases and J 1 base, leaving 8 bases between the germline ends. Germline V gives CDR1 LNHDA, CDR2 SQIVND (reference sequence). The length of the CDR3 is 13 residues. The CDR3 coding sequence is TGTGCCAGTAGTCAGGGGAGGAACACTGAAGCTTTCTTT. It encodes CASSQGRNTEAFF.

The chain couples TRBV5-5 to TRBJ2-1; the D gene is possibly TRBD2 (5 bases). Germline CDR1 SGHKS, CDR2 YYEKEE (reference sequence). Trimming left V 2 bases short and J 6 bases short, with 9 bases between. The CDR3 consists of 13 residues. The CDR3 spells CASSLERSNEQFF. Here the CDR3 DNA reads TGTGCCAGCAGCTTAGAGCGGTCCAATGAGCAGTTCTTC.

The chain carries TRBV29-1 and TRBJ2-2; TRBD2 matches at 8 bases. Germline V gene sequence: CDR1 SQVTM, CDR2 ANQGSEA. This CDR3 is built from 14 residues. Trimming took 7 bases from V and 2 from J; bases not matched to a gene: 6. CDR3 in amino acids: CSALRGGNTGELFF. DNA of the CDR3: TGCAGCGCCCTTCGGGGGGGCAACACCGGGGAGCTGTTTTTT.

The rearrangement uses TRBV29-1 and TRBJ1-1; D is uncertain. The CDR3 totals 13 residues. From germline, CDR1 is SQVTM and CDR2 ANQGSEA. Trimming removed 6 bases at V and 1 base at J, with 12 bases between. CDR3 residues: CSVRRTANTEAFF. The CDR3 DNA is TGCAGCGTCCGTCGGACCGCGAACACTGAAGCTTTCTTT.